This TCR beta chain was obtained from a study of T cells after somatic rescue of genetic block. This CDR3 is built from 13 residues. Germline V gene sequence: CDR1 SGHNT, CDR2 YYREEE (reference sequence). Trimming left V 4 bases short and J 5 bases short, with 10 bases between. Profiled with immunoSEQ multiplex PCR; TCRdb holds only in-frame clones, not every one. The table has approximately 65,000 clones, 85% to 95% seen once; the top ten hold around 3%. This clone was seen a single time. The TCR originated in a man in his forties or fifties. This chain uses TRBV5-4 with TRBJ1-5, with D possibly matching TRBD1 (6 bases). Sequencing was done on a sample of peripheral blood mononuclear cells (PBMCs). The CDR3 here is CASSEAGDQPQHF. DNA for the CDR3: TGTGCCAGCAGCGAGGCAGGGGATCAGCCCCAGCATTTT.